The rows below give T cell receptor beta chains drawn from one sample of a study of shared clonotypes between healthy human individuals. Data came from immunoSEQ multiplex PCR; TCRdb stores just in-frame clones and leaves some out. The table lists approximately 1,500,000 clones, 95% to 97% of them singletons. Sequencing input: naive CD4+ T cells sorted from blood. These receptors were collected from a man between 25 and 39 years old in good health. The CDR3 runs from the conserved cysteine through the conserved F or W. Each record gives: CDR3 length, clone size, D gene, J gene, V gene, CDR3 protein, CDR3 DNA. D genes are given only for firm matches. Expanded clones get a size class; other rows say once, few or many, or leave the size out.

16 once TRBD1 TRBJ2-3 TRBV25-1 CASSGWTGSSTDTQYF TGTGCCAGCAGTGGCTGGACAGGTTCTAGCACAGATACGCAGTATTTT
13 . . TRBJ1-4 TRBV29-1 CSVEVGTNEKLFF TGCAGCGTTGAAGTTGGAACTAATGAAAAACTGTTTTTT
16 . . TRBJ2-4 TRBV7-2 CASSLASGPAKNIQYF TGTGCCAGCAGCTTAGCGTCCGGCCCAGCCAAAAACATTCAGTACTTC
15 . . TRBJ2-3 TRBV7-8 CASSDLRQIPDTQYF TGTGCCAGCAGCGACCTCAGACAAATCCCAGATACGCAGTATTTT
16 . TRBD2 TRBJ2-1 TRBV28 CASSLAGGPVGDEQFF TGTGCCAGCAGTTTAGCGGGAGGTCCTGTAGGGGATGAGCAGTTCTTC
15 . . TRBJ1-5 TRBV19 CASSAQGISNQPQHF TGTGCCAGTAGTGCTCAGGGCATCAGCAATCAGCCCCAGCATTTT
15 . TRBD1 TRBJ1-5 TRBV5-8 CASSGGQGPSMPQHF TGTGCCAGCAGCGGAGGACAGGGACCCTCTATGCCCCAGCATTTT
16 . TRBD2 TRBJ2-3 TRBV11-1 CASSLLGLAIADTQYF TGTGCCAGCAGCTTATTGGGACTAGCAATCGCAGATACGCAGTATTTT
14 . . TRBJ1-4 TRBV28 CASSLWPNNEKLFF TGTGCCAGCAGTTTATGGCCTAACAATGAAAAACTGTTTTTT
16 . . TRBJ1-1 TRBV14 CASSQAGHGTNTEAFF TGTGCCAGCAGCCAAGCAGGACACGGCACGAACACTGAAGCTTTCTTT
13 . . TRBJ1-2 TRBV6-5 CASSLNLAQGYTF TGTGCCAGCAGTCTAAACCTGGCTCAGGGCTACACCTTC
16 . . TRBJ2-1 TRBV7-9 CASSLSEGEDYNEQFF TGTGCCAGCAGCTTAAGTGAGGGGGAGGACTACAATGAGCAGTTCTTC
14 . . TRBJ2-1 TRBV19 CASSTDWLNNEQFF TGTGCCAGTAGTACGGATTGGCTCAACAATGAGCAGTTCTTC
15 . . TRBJ2-4 TRBV11-2 CASSLFRLAKNIQYF TGTGCCAGCAGCTTATTTCGGCTAGCCAAAAACATTCAGTACTTC
13 . . TRBJ1-2 TRBV14 CASSQEPVGGYTF TGTGCCAGCAGCCAAGAGCCGGTGGGAGGCTACACCTTC
16 . TRBD1 TRBJ2-7 TRBV5-1 CASSLDQGVGTYEQYF TGCGCCAGCAGCCTCGACCAGGGGGTGGGGACCTACGAGCAGTACTTC
15 . . TRBJ1-3 TRBV5-4 CASSLDRHSGNTIYF TGTGCCAGCAGCTTGGACAGGCACTCTGGAAACACCATATATTTT
13 . . TRBJ2-1 TRBV7-7 CASSLVQGGEQFF TGTGCCAGCAGCTTAGTACAGGGCGGTGAGCAGTTCTTC
12 once . TRBJ2-1 TRBV10-3 CAISWSENEQFF TGTGCCATCAGTTGGTCTGAGAATGAGCAGTTCTTC
16 . . TRBJ2-7 TRBV21-1 CASSNSRLAGRYEQYF TGTGCCAGCAGCAATTCCAGACTAGCGGGAAGGTACGAGCAGTACTTC
12 . . TRBJ2-7 TRBV11-2 CASSLLMHEQYF TGTGCCAGCAGCTTACTGATGCACGAGCAGTACTTC
15 once TRBD2 TRBJ2-1 TRBV5-1 CASSFGLAPYNEQFF TGCGCCAGCAGCTTCGGACTAGCGCCTTACAATGAGCAGTTCTTC
12 once . TRBJ1-2 TRBV29-1 CSATNTNYGYTF TGCAGCGCCACAAATACTAACTATGGCTACACCTTC
13 . . TRBJ2-3 TRBV10-1 CASSPQITDTQYF TGCGCCAGCAGCCCCCAGATCACAGATACGCAGTATTTT
16 . . TRBJ1-1 TRBV10-1 CASSESGGSGNTEAFF TGCGCCAGCAGTGAGTCGGGGGGTTCGGGCAACACTGAAGCTTTCTTT
16 . . TRBJ2-5 TRBV27 CASSLSVVGAQETQYF TGTGCCAGCAGTTTATCAGTCGTAGGGGCGCAAGAGACCCAGTACTTC
13 . . TRBJ2-4 TRBV19 CASSMNVGNIQYF TGTGCCAGTAGTATGAATGTGGGAAACATTCAGTACTTC
15 once TRBD2 TRBJ2-7 TRBV6-5 CASKETSGSLYEQYF TGTGCCAGCAAAGAGACTAGCGGGAGTTTATACGAGCAGTACTTC
13 . TRBD2 TRBJ2-1 TRBV10-3 CAISGGLAGPVFF TGTGCCATCAGTGGGGGACTAGCGGGTCCCGTGTTCTTC
15 . . TRBJ2-1 TRBV5-1 CASRFEHSSYNEQFF TGCGCCAGCAGGTTCGAACATAGCTCCTACAATGAGCAGTTCTTC
14 . . TRBJ1-2 TRBV6-5 CASSPAGGNYGYTF TGTGCCAGCAGTCCAGCGGGGGGCAACTATGGCTACACCTTC
16 . TRBD2 TRBJ2-1 TRBV5-4 CASRPSGTPSYNEQFF TGTGCCAGCAGACCTAGCGGGACTCCATCCTACAATGAGCAGTTCTTC
17 . TRBD1 TRBJ1-5 TRBV7-2 CASSPHGQTGRDQPQHF TGTGCCAGCAGCCCCCATGGACAGACAGGGCGTGATCAGCCCCAGCATTTT
13 few TRBD1 TRBJ2-7 TRBV29-1 CSVAQGHSYEQYF TGCAGCGTTGCACAGGGGCACTCCTACGAGCAGTACTTC
15 . TRBD2 TRBJ2-1 TRBV6-1 CASRRGRAVYNEQFF TGTGCCAGCAGGCGCGGGAGGGCCGTTTACAATGAGCAGTTCTTC
16 . TRBD1 TRBJ1-5 TRBV11-3 CASRPLSGQANQPQHF TGTGCCAGCCGACCTTTGTCGGGACAGGCCAATCAGCCCCAGCATTTT
13 once . TRBJ2-5 TRBV5-1 CASSFSPEETQYF TGCGCCAGCAGCTTCAGCCCCGAAGAGACCCAGTACTTC
16 . TRBD2 TRBJ2-2 TRBV4-3 CASSQVVAGGSKWLFF TGCGCCAGCAGCCAAGTGGTAGCGGGAGGGTCTAAATGGCTGTTTTTT
14 . . TRBJ2-2 TRBV6-1 CASTAAAGAGELFF TGTGCCAGCACCGCCGCAGCAGGGGCCGGGGAGCTGTTTTTT
13 . . TRBJ2-7 TRBV13 CASSLVPRYEQYF TGTGCCAGCAGCTTAGTTCCCAGGTACGAGCAGTACTTC
17 . . TRBJ2-2 TRBV9 CASSALEVAGYSGELFF TGTGCCAGCAGCGCCCTAGAGGTGGCAGGGTACAGCGGGGAGCTGTTTTTT
13 . TRBD1 TRBJ1-4 TRBV2 CASSGRGREKLFF TGTGCCAGCAGTGGCAGGGGGAGGGAAAAACTGTTTTTT
14 . TRBD1 TRBJ2-1 TRBV11-2 CASSRPTGGVEQFF TGTGCCAGCAGTCGCCCTACAGGGGGCGTTGAGCAGTTCTTC